The clone carrying this T cell receptor (beta chain) was seen only once. Its antigen is unidentified. V was shortened by 1 base and J by 12 bases, with 21 bases between the two germline ends. Germline loops: CDR1 GTSNPN, CDR2 SVGIG (reference sequence). The CDR3 sequence is 14 residues long. The data were taken from a study of shared clonotypes between healthy human individuals. Researchers partitioned CD4+ cells into CD45RA+ naive and CD45RA-negative memory subsets. Study observations and caveats: Investigators collected only blood, and repertoires in tissues likely differ. What naive subsets generally showed was a larger estimated richness than memory subsets showed.

Produced via immunoSEQ multiplex PCR; TCRdb's table is partial and in-frame only. The data hold some 2.4 million clones, with under 95% observed a single time. Sequences were obtained from naive CD4+ T cells from PBMCs. Subset specified: CD45RA+ positively selected. The receptor comes from a man aged 18 to 35 in good health. Some clones in this sample may be carry-over from other donors' samples. The V and J genes are TRBV30 and TRBJ1-2; no definite D call. CDR3 region: CAWSGPWWASDHTF. CDR3 bases: TGTGCCTGGAGTGGCCCGTGGTGGGCCAGCGATCACACCTTC.